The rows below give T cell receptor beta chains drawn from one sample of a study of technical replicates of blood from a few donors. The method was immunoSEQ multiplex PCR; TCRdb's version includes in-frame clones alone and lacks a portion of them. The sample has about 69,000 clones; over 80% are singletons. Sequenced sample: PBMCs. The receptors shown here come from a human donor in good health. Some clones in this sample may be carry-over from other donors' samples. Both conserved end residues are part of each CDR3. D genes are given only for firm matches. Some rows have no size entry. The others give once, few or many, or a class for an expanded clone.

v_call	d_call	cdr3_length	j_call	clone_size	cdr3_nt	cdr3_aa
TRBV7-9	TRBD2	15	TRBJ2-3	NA	TGTGCCAGCAGCTCATTAGCGGGGTACGAGGATACGCAGTATTTT	CASSSLAGYEDTQYF
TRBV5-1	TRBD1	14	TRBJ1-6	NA	TGCGCCAGCAGCCAAAGACAGGGCCTTATGGCCCTCCACTTT	CASSQRQGLMALHF
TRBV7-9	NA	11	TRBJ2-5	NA	TGTGCCAGCAGCTCCCAGGAGACCCAGTACTTC	CASSSQETQYF
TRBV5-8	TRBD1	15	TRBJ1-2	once	TGTGCCAGCAGCCTAAGGACAGGGGGCGCCTATGGCTACACCTTC	CASSLRTGGAYGYTF
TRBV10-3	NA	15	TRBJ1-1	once	TGTGCCATCAGTGAGTCGGGGCAGGGTGGGACTGAAGCTTTCTTT	CAISESGQGGTEAFF
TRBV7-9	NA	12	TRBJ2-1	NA	TGTGCCAGCAGCTTTATTATCAATGAGCAGTTCTTC	CASSFIINEQFF
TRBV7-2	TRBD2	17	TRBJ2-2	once	TGTGCCAGCAGTAGACAAGCGGGAATATGGAACACCGGGGAGCTGTTTTTT	CASSRQAGIWNTGELFF
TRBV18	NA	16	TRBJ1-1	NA	TGTGCCAGCTCACCCCCGGTACAGGGCCAGAACACTGAAGCTTTCTTT	CASSPPVQGQNTEAFF
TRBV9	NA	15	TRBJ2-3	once	TGTGCCAGCAGCGTACAGGGGCTTCCCACAGATACGCAGTATTTT	CASSVQGLPTDTQYF
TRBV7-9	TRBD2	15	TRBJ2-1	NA	TGTGCCAGCAGCCCTCTTAGCGGGAGTTTCAATGAGCAGTTCTTC	CASSPLSGSFNEQFF
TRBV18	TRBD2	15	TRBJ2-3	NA	TGTGCCAGCTCACGTATTAGCGGGTACACAGATACGCAGTATTTT	CASSRISGYTDTQYF
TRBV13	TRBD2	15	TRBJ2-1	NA	TGTGCCAGCAGCTTAGTAGCGGGACTAAGGAATGAGCAGTTCTTC	CASSLVAGLRNEQFF
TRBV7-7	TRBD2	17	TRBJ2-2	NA	TGTGCCAGCAGCCCCCAAGGACTAGCGGGAGAGATCGGGGAGCTGTTTTTT	CASSPQGLAGEIGELFF
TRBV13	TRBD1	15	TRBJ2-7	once	TGTGCCAGCAGCCCCCCAGGGGGAGCCCTCTACGAGCAGTACTTC	CASSPPGGALYEQYF